Listed here is a single T cell receptor beta chain. Its antigen is as yet unknown. These data originate in a study of vaccination and CD4 T cells after COVID-19. In the study overall: Samples taken post-COVID came a median 101 days after diagnosis, ranging from 35 to 161.

The Oncomine TCR Beta short-read assay generated sequence data from the DNA of cultured CD4+ T cells. TCRdb redid the calling of the PCR reads with MiXCR, one entry per CDR3 protein. The repertoire includes around 11,000 distinct CDR3 sequences, about two thirds of them detected once, and 20% to 30% sits in the top ten. Germline V lookup: CDR1 MNHEY, CDR2 SMNVEV (reference sequence). The CDR3 covers 18 residues. Trimming left V 5 bases short and J 4 bases short, with 21 bases between. The treatment is: roughly 11-day PBMC culture with coronavirus spike peptide pools or control peptides (ViraFEST assay).

Sequencing used CD4+ T cells from blood, cultured in vitro, obtained before SARS-CoV-2 vaccination. The receptor comes from a human donor who had recovered from COVID-19. The gene calls are TRBV27 and TRBJ1-6; D might be TRBD1 (6 bases). The CDR3 loop is CASSPILGTGRYNSPLHF. The DNA for the CDR3 is TGTGCCAGCAGTCCGATTTTGGGCACAGGGAGATATAATTCACCCCTCCACTTT.